This paragraph reports one T cell receptor beta chain. The data stem from a study of T cell responses to AZD1222 COVID-19 vaccine. The method was immunoSEQ multiplex PCR; TCRdb's version includes in-frame clones alone and lacks a portion of them. Of 90,000 to 120,000 clones in the sample, over 70% were seen once. Trimming left V 4 bases short and J 4 bases short, with 5 bases between. There are 12 residues in the CDR3. Germline lookup yields CDR1 MNHEY and CDR2 SVGEGT. Specimen: peripheral blood, collected on day 0 of AZD1222 vaccination. The rearrangement joins TRBV6-2 or TRBV6-3 to TRBJ1-3; D gene uncertain. The TCR was taken from an adult in good health. The CDR3: CASSLTGNTIYF. The CDR3 coding sequence is TGTGCCAGCAGTTTGACCGGAAACACCATATATTTT.